These T cell receptor beta chains were read from a single sample in a study of tumor-infiltrating lymphocytes in primary liver carcinoma. One entry per CDR3 protein, called by TCRdb with MiXCR from the multiplex PCR reads. The data show hundreds of thousands of distinct CDR3 sequences, approximately 58% seen once. The material sequenced was peripheral blood. The receptors stem from a woman between 25 and 40 years old with primary liver carcinoma and hepatitis B virus infection. Each CDR3 is given with its conserved first and last residue. A D gene is named only where the DNA matches it firmly. Size tells how often a clone was seen (once, few, many) or the class of an expanded clone, and some rows leave it out.

TRBV29-1	TRBJ2-7	many	TRBD1	TGCAGCGGCTCCGGGACAGGGTCCGAGCAGTACTTC	CSGSGTGSEQYF
TRBV6-2/TRBV6-3	TRBJ2-1	NA	TRBD1	TGTGCCAGCAGTAATCGGGACAGGTACTACAATGAGCAGTTCTTC	CASSNRDRYYNEQFF
TRBV5-4	TRBJ2-6	NA	TRBD2	TGTGCCAGCAGCTTAGACGGGGGGGGTTCTGGGGCCAACGTCCTGACTTTC	CASSLDGGGSGANVLTF
TRBV13	TRBJ2-2	few	TRBD2	TGTGCCAGCAGCCCAGGACTAGCGGGAAGCGGGGAGCTGTTTTTT	CASSPGLAGSGELFF
TRBV11-2	TRBJ2-1	NA	TRBD2	TGTGCCAGCGGCTTAGGCCTACCAGCGGGAGGCTACAATGAGCAGTTTTTC	CASGLGLPAGGYNEQFF
TRBV11-2	TRBJ2-7	NA	NA	TGTGCCAGCAGCTTAGTGGGGGGGCTTGGGGAGCAGTGCTTC	CASSLVGGLGEQCF
TRBV7-9	TRBJ2-7	NA	TRBD1	TGTGCCAGCAGCATCCCGGGACAGGGACTGCACGAGCAGTACTTC	CASSIPGQGLHEQYF
TRBV12-3/TRBV12-4	TRBJ2-2	NA	NA	TGTGCCAGACGCCTCTACGGCGGCAACACGAACACCGGGGAGCTGTTTTTT	CARRLYGGNTNTGELFF
TRBV7-9	TRBJ1-4	few	NA	TGTGCCAGCAGCTTAGGTTCGACGCGGGAAAAACTGTTTTTT	CASSLGSTREKLFF
TRBV7-8	TRBJ2-5	NA	NA	TGTGCCAGCAGCTTCCCCGGGGCCGAGGGGACCCAGTACTTC	CASSFPGAEGTQYF
TRBV11-2	TRBJ2-7	few	NA	TGTGCCAGCAGCTTGACACCGAAGAACTACGAGCAGTACTTC	CASSLTPKNYEQYF
TRBV12-3/TRBV12-4	TRBJ2-7	NA	NA	TGTGCCAGCAGTTTCCGGGGGCCGGCCTGCGAGCAGTACTTC	CASSFRGPACEQYF
TRBV5-5	TRBJ1-1	few	TRBD1	TGTGCCAGCAGCTTACGACAGGGCTGGACTGAAGCTTTCTTT	CASSLRQGWTEAFF
TRBV12-3/TRBV12-4	TRBJ2-1	NA	TRBD2	TGTGCCAGCAGGACCGGGACTAGTGGGAGATTTGAGCTGTTCTTC	CASRTGTSGRFELFF
TRBV11-2	TRBJ2-1	many	TRBD1	TGTGCCAGCAGTGGGACAGTTTACAATGAGCAGTTCTTC	CASSGTVYNEQFF
TRBV19	TRBJ2-1	NA	TRBD1	TGTGCCAGTAGTTCGACAGGGGGGATGATGTGGCAGTTCTTC	CASSSTGGMMWQFF
TRBV7-9	TRBJ2-2	NA	NA	TGTGCCAGCAGCGGGGCGTCCGGGGAGCTGTTTTTT	CASSGASGELFF
TRBV5-4	TRBJ1-3	few	NA	TGTGCCAGCAGTGCGGCCAAGGGAAACACCATATATTTT	CASSAAKGNTIYF
TRBV7-9	TRBJ2-1	NA	TRBD1	TGTGCCAGCAGCTCCCCGGGACAGGGGATTGGTGAGCAGTTCTTC	CASSSPGQGIGEQFF
TRBV7-9	TRBJ2-1	NA	NA	TGTGCCAGCAGCTTTTCGGGGGTAGCTTGGGAGCAGTTCTTC	CASSFSGVAWEQFF
TRBV21-1	TRBJ2-2	NA	NA	TGTGCCATCAAGGGTCTAGCGGGAGGGCAACACGGGGAGCTGTTTTTT	CAIKGLAGGQHGELFF
TRBV29-1	TRBJ2-7	NA	NA	TGCAGCGGAGTCGGGTGGGAGTCCCACGAGCAGTACTTC	CSGVGWESHEQYF
TRBV4-1	TRBJ2-4	once	NA	TGCGCCAGGAGTCCTCCGGGGTCCAGGGCAAGCATTCAGTACTTC	CARSPPGSRASIQYF
TRBV6-6	TRBJ1-2	few	TRBD1	TGTGCCAGCAATGATTTGTCAGGGGGTGGCTATGGCTACACCTTC	CASNDLSGGGYGYTF
TRBV15	TRBJ2-1	NA	NA	TGTGCCACCAGCAGGGCCGGATCCGGATTGTCCTACAATAAGCAGTTCTTC	CATSRAGSGLSYNKQFF
TRBV7-9	TRBJ2-7	NA	TRBD1	TGTGCCAGCAGCTTAGATACTTACAGGGGCCTCTACGAGCAGTACTTC	CASSLDTYRGLYEQYF
TRBV5-6	TRBJ1-4	few	NA	TGTGCCAGCAGCTTGAACGGGCAGATCTGGGCTAATGAAAAACTGTTTTTT	CASSLNGQIWANEKLFF
TRBV29-1	TRBJ2-1	many	NA	TGCAGCGTTGAAGATGGGTGGAATGAGCAGTTCTTC	CSVEDGWNEQFF
TRBV20-1	TRBJ2-1	NA	TRBD2	TGCAGTGGTTATAACCCTAGCGGGAGTTATGAGCAGTTCTTC	CSGYNPSGSYEQFF
TRBV4-3	TRBJ2-3	NA	NA	TGCGCCAGCAGCCAAGAGCGAAGAGGAGATACGCAGTATTTT	CASSQERRGDTQYF
TRBV6-5	TRBJ2-5	NA	TRBD2	TGTGCCAGCAGTTACGGTCCGGGTTGGGCTAGCGGGTATAAAGAGATCCAGTACTTC	CASSYGPGWASGYKEIQYF
TRBV29-1	TRBJ2-1	NA	TRBD1	TGCAGCGTTCAGGGGACAGCGTACAATGAGCAGTTCTTC	CSVQGTAYNEQFF
TRBV12-3/TRBV12-4	TRBJ2-7	NA	NA	TGTGCCAGCAGCAAAGTCCGTGGGGAGCAGTACTTC	CASSKVRGEQYF
TRBV29-1	TRBJ1-2	many	TRBD1	TGCAGCGGACTCCGGGACAGCTATGGCTACACCTTC	CSGLRDSYGYTF
TRBV6-5	TRBJ2-7	many	TRBD1	TGTGCCAGCAGTTACTCACTCTGGGACAGGGACGAGCAGTACTTC	CASSYSLWDRDEQYF
TRBV11-2	TRBJ1-1	many	NA	TGTGCCAGCAGCTTATGGGTAAGGAACACTGAAGCTTTCTTT	CASSLWVRNTEAFF
TRBV6-6	TRBJ1-1	NA	TRBD1	TGTGCCGGCAGTCACCGAGCGGGACAGGCGAACACTGAAGCTTTCTTT	CAGSHRAGQANTEAFF
TRBV6-9	TRBJ2-4	NA	NA	TGTTCCAGCAGTCCCCCTAGGGGTTGGGGTTTAGCCAAAAACATTCAGTACTTC	CSSSPPRGWGLAKNIQYF
TRBV29-1	TRBJ1-2	many	NA	TGCAGCGTTGAAGAATCGCAGGGACCCTATGGCTACACCTTC	CSVEESQGPYGYTF
TRBV12-3/TRBV12-4	TRBJ2-3	few	NA	TGTGCCAGCAGTTTGTCAGCGGACGGGGTCACAGATACGCAGTATTTT	CASSLSADGVTDTQYF
TRBV28	TRBJ2-7	NA	NA	TGTGCCAACAGTAAAACCTACGAGCAGTATTTC	CANSKTYEQYF
TRBV5-1	TRBJ2-1	NA	NA	TGCGCCAGCAGCTTGGAGCGAGCGGCCTACAATGAGCAGTTCTTC	CASSLERAAYNEQFF
TRBV7-8	TRBJ2-7	NA	NA	TGTGCCAGCAGCTTTGGAGTAGCGGATCGCTACGAGCAGTACTTC	CASSFGVADRYEQYF
TRBV6-1	TRBJ2-7	NA	NA	TGTGCCAGGAGGATAACGGGAACCTACGAGCGGTACTTC	CARRITGTYERYF
TRBV6-5	TRBJ2-7	NA	NA	TGTGCCAGCAGAAGTCCGGCAGGGTTCCGGCCCCACGAGCACTACTTC	CASRSPAGFRPHEHYF
TRBV7-9	TRBJ2-1	NA	TRBD2	TGTGCCAGCAGTCATACTAGCGAGCACAATGAGCAGTTCTTC	CASSHTSEHNEQFF
TRBV7-9	TRBJ2-7	NA	TRBD1	TGTCCCAGCAGCTCCGGGACAGCTTACTACGAGCAGTACTTC	CPSSSGTAYYEQYF
TRBV6-1	TRBJ1-5	many	TRBD1	TGTGCCAGCACTCAAGCGATGACAGGGTATCAGCCCCAGCATTTT	CASTQAMTGYQPQHF